This TCR beta chain was sequenced in a study of cytomegalovirus exposure and HLA in healthy donors (dated by TCRdb to 2015 to 2018). Looking at the study overall: According to a later analysis, the roughly 120 validation repertoires were produced on the same platform as the 700 or so repertoires of the first cohort. The study aimed to test whether cataloging public T cell receptors could reveal signatures of past pathogen exposure. Along with the roughly 700-subject first cohort, a separate validation cohort of over a hundred different subjects was used. The study combined high-throughput TCR immunosequencing, statistical association of individual TCRs with disease status, and machine learning to predict cytomegalovirus infection status.

Notes on this clone: What this receptor recognizes is not known. Base qualities are not at hand, and no much larger clone is one base apart.

The library was generated by the immunoSEQ multiplex PCR assay. The original pipeline was this. A statistical classification framework was developed to diagnose cytomegalovirus status using the catalog of TCR beta chain sequences. TCRdb mirrors the immuneACCESS table, restricted to in-frame sequences. Some clones are absent from its copies; in checked studies, under half trace to an unresolved V gene, and the reason for the others is unknown. V, J and clone size reflect that table, while D and trimming were determined from the DNA. The sample includes about 69,000 clones, with 96% observed a single time. Roughly 4.3% of the sample is taken by the ten largest. The donors were included in the validation cohort of over a hundred subjects, a group kept apart from the approximately 650-subject first cohort. General study outcomes and caveats: Cytomegalovirus status was reported to be diagnosed by the classifier with high specificity and sensitivity in both the original and validation cohorts. The authors suggested that the approach could potentially be generalized to other disease states and immunological phenotypes. In vitro tests confirmed that a few of the cytomegalovirus-associated TCR beta chains recognize cytomegalovirus antigens. Most TCR sequences were seen in very few donors, while some public TCRs were found in many individuals. In the study, 150 to 200 TCR beta chains were listed as associated with cytomegalovirus. In a later analysis, TCRs clustered in the first cohort were found to also tend to co-occur in the roughly 130 validation repertoires, with about 93% of cluster scores above 0. The validation cohort had no HLA typing available for a later analysis, so co-occurrence within that cohort was assessed over all 130 or so repertoires.

The receptor comes from a woman aged 18-29 years in good health and CMV-seropositive. The source material was PBMCs.

The CDR3 protein sequence reads: CASSFSPSLYEQYF. The sequenced DNA: TGTGCCAGCAGTTTTTCTCCCTCCCTCTACGAGCAGTACTTC. Recombination linked TRBV28 to TRBJ2-7; no confident D gene assignment can be made. V was cut back by 3 bases and J by 3 bases, leaving a gap of 12 bases between them. Sequences MDHEN (CDR1) and SYDVKM (CDR2) are obtained from the germline V gene. The CDR3 sequence holds 14 residues, the cysteine and phenylalanine included. Only CDR3 DNA remains: 42 bases, in frame from the first base.